One and the same sample provided the 27 T cell receptor beta chains below, sequenced in a study of identical twins. TCRdb reprocessed the 5' RACE reads with MiXCR, giving one entry per CDR3 protein. The sample yields approximately 1.8 million distinct CDR3 sequences, more than 30% seen once. Sequencing was done on a sample of cord blood. The origin of the receptors is a newborn girl in good health.

V and J are TRBV20-1 and TRBJ2-7; the D gene is possibly TRBD1 (6 bases). V was trimmed by 1 base and J by 7 bases, leaving 29 bases between them. This CDR3 has 18 amino acids. CDR1 and CDR2 (germline): DFQATT, SNEGSKA (reference sequence). The CDR3 region has the DNA TGCAGTGCTAGAGGCCTGGGGGCCCAACCTTGGGGCAACAATGAGCAGTACTTC. As protein: CSARGLGAQPWGNNEQYF.

This chain uses TRBV6-5 with TRBJ2-2; D not resolved. This CDR3 spans 13 amino acids. Germline assignment: CDR1 MNHEY and CDR2 SVGAGI. V was pared by 2 bases and J by 6 bases, with 7 bases between. The DNA of the CDR3 is TGTGCCAGCAGTTACCCTCGGCCCGGGGAGCTGTTTTTT. Amino acids: CASSYPRPGELFF.

This clonotype showed up just once. This chain uses TRBV27 with TRBJ2-2; D might be TRBD2 (5 bases). Per the germline V gene, CDR1 is MNHEY and CDR2 is SMNVEV (reference sequence). V lost 2 bases and J 6 bases, leaving 7 bases between the germline ends. The CDR3 is made up of 13 amino acids. The CDR3 DNA reads TGTGCCAGCAGTTTACGGGATCCCGGGGAGCTGTTTTTT. This gives the protein CASSLRDPGELFF.

The V and J genes are TRBV5-1 and TRBJ2-1, with D possibly being TRBD2 (5 bases). The J call may be wrong; the DNA end is better matched by TRBJ2-7. This CDR3 has 13 amino acids. In germline, CDR1 is SGHRS, CDR2 YFSETQ. The CDR3: CASSWERYNEQYF. Here the CDR3 DNA reads TGCGCCAGCAGCTGGGAGAGGTACAATGAGCAGTACTTC.

The V call is TRBV7-9, the J call TRBJ1-2; the D gene is possibly TRBD1 (5 bases). The CDR3 is 16 amino acids. In germline, CDR1 is SEHNR, CDR2 FQNEAQ (reference sequence). Trimming took 1 base from V and 3 from J, leaving 15 bases between them. For the CDR3, the DNA is TGTGCCAGCAGCTTAGGGTCAGGGCTGGGTGACTATGGCTACACCTTC. It specifies CASSLGSGLGDYGYTF.

This clonotype was seen at least ten times. The chain joins TRBV29-1 to TRBJ2-1; possible D gene TRBD2, 6 bases. Trimming took 3 bases from V and 7 from J, leaving 22 bases between them. The CDR3 totals 16 residues. Germline values: CDR1 SQVTM, CDR2 ANQGSEA. CDR3 sequence reads: CSVDSAGLAWRNEQFF. The DNA for the CDR3 is TGCAGCGTTGATTCTGCCGGCCTAGCGTGGAGGAATGAGCAGTTCTTC.

Only a few counts were recorded for this clonotype. V and J are TRBV20-1 and TRBJ2-7; TRBD1 or TRBD2 may be the D gene (5 bases each). CDR3 length: 15 amino acids. Trimming removed 0 bases from V and 0 bases from J, with 12 bases in between. Per germline, CDR1 DFQATT and CDR2 SNEGSKA (reference sequence). The CDR3 coding sequence is TGCAGTGCTAGAGATTGGGGGACGGCCTCCTACGAGCAGTACTTC. Encoded protein: CSARDWGTASYEQYF.

The chain carries TRBV2 and TRBJ2-7; no firm D call. Germline CDR1 reads SNHLY; CDR2 reads FYNNEI. The V gene lost 7 bases and the J gene lost 7 bases, with 17 bases spanning the gap. This CDR3 region has 13 residues. The CDR3 coding sequence is TGTGCCAGCAATCGGGCAGCCTACAATGAGCAGTACTTC. Translation gives CASNRAAYNEQYF.

This clonotype was counted between two and nine times. The rearrangement links TRBV20-1 to TRBJ2-3, with a possible D match to TRBD1 (5 bases). In germline, CDR1 is DFQATT, CDR2 SNEGSKA (reference sequence). This CDR3 spans 14 amino acids. The V end was cut by 0 bases, the J end by 2 bases, with 9 bases between. The DNA for the CDR3 is TGCAGTGCTAGAGAGGCAGGACACACAGATACGCAGTATTTT. This sequence encodes CSAREAGHTDTQYF.

This clonotype was recorded many times. This chain links TRBV20-1 with TRBJ2-7, with D hard to call. The V end was cut by 2 bases, the J end by 5 bases, with 4 bases between. This CDR3 has 10 amino acids. The V gene's germline CDR1 is DFQATT and CDR2 SNEGSKA (reference sequence). The CDR3 DNA reads TGCAGTGCTAGACAGGACGAGCAGTACTTC. Translation: CSARQDEQYF.

A remark on this clonotype: Relative to the germline gene, one junction end is altered; a read error may explain this. The CDR3 nucleotides are TGTGCCAGCGGTTTAATAACAGGAAACACTGAAGCTTTCTTT. Translation gives CASGLITGNTEAFF. The V call is TRBV12-3 or TRBV12-4, the J call TRBJ1-1; D may be TRBD1 (5 bases). The CDR3 runs 14 residues.

This clonotype was counted a few times. J is TRBJ2-3 and V is TRBV5-5; 8 bases are a match to TRBD1. The germline V gene encodes CDR1 SGHKS and CDR2 YYEKEE (reference sequence). With 0 bases clipped from V and 0 bases from J, the junction kept 9 bases outside the gene matches. This CDR3 region has 18 residues. The CDR3 DNA is TGTGCCAGCAGCTTGGCCTCAGGGGGCCGCCCTAGCACAGATACGCAGTATTTT. Encoded protein: CASSLASGGRPSTDTQYF.

The chain employs TRBV20-1 and TRBJ2-1; a possible D gene is TRBD1 (6 bases). Matching the DNA end better, TRBJ2-7 makes the J call doubtful. Germline values: CDR1 DFQATT, CDR2 SNEGSKA (reference sequence). CDR3 length equals 14 residues. CDR3 protein: CSAYRDNSYNEQYF. In nucleotides, the CDR3 is TGCAGTGCATACCGGGACAACTCCTACAATGAGCAGTACTTC.

This clonotype was seen only a few times. The rearrangement joins TRBV28 to TRBJ1-2; perhaps TRBD1 as D (6 bases). The V gene lost 6 bases and the J gene lost 4 bases, with 15 bases spanning the gap. This CDR3 spans 14 amino acids. The germline V gene encodes CDR1 MDHEN and CDR2 SYDVKM. The CDR3 nucleotides read TGTGCCAGCAGGCCTCAGGGGCAGGCCTATGGCTACACCTTC. This gives the protein CASRPQGQAYGYTF.

This clonotype was seen ten or more times. The rearrangement links TRBV11-2 to TRBJ2-7; the D call may be TRBD1 or TRBD2 (6 bases each). The CDR3 loop spans 15 amino acids. Trimming stripped 5 bases from V and 5 bases from J, with 19 bases between. Germline CDR1 and CDR2: SGHAT and FQNNGV. The CDR3: CASSEKGGTFNEQYF. In nucleotides, the CDR3 is TGTGCCAGCAGCGAAAAAGGGGGGACTTTTAACGAGCAGTACTTC.

Remarks on this clonotype: A much bigger clone sits one base away, suggesting this may be a read error. The genes are TRBV29-1 and TRBJ1-2; D unresolved. CDR3 size: 13 residues. Germline V lookup: CDR1 SQVTM, CDR2 ANQGSEA. Trimming cost V 4 bases and J 5 bases, with 14 bases left between them. The CDR3 reads CSVVSGFPYGYTF. The DNA of the CDR3 is TGCAGCGTTGTGAGTGGATTTCCATATGGCTACACCTTC.

The rearrangement uses TRBV20-1 and TRBJ2-3; TRBD2 matches at 9 bases. The CDR3 extends over 15 amino acids. Germline V gene data show CDR1 as DFQATT and CDR2 as SNEGSKA (reference sequence). Trimming cost V 1 base and J 2 bases; bases outside gene matches: 4. The CDR3 bases are TGCAGTGCTAGAGGAGCGGGGGGTTTCACAGATACGCAGTATTTT. Amino acid sequence: CSARGAGGFTDTQYF.

The rearrangement links TRBV2 to TRBJ2-3; 11 nucleotides align to TRBD1. The CDR3 runs to 15 residues. The germline V gene encodes CDR1 SNHLY and CDR2 FYNNEI. Trimming cost V 7 bases and J 0 bases; bases outside gene matches: 3. CDR3 protein: CASTGQGASTDTQYF. In DNA, the CDR3 is TGTGCCAGCACTGGACAGGGGGCTAGCACAGATACGCAGTATTTT.

V usage is TRBV7-9 and J usage is TRBJ2-3; the match to TRBD2 covers 7 bases. The J segment lost 0 bases and the V segment lost 5 bases, leaving 14 bases of the junction unmatched. Looked up from germline, CDR1 is SEHNR and CDR2 is FQNEAQ (reference sequence). The CDR3 covers 18 residues. The CDR3 coding sequence is TGTGCCAGCAGCCCGACCGGGACTAAGGACCCTAGCACAGATACGCAGTATTTT. Translating gives CASSPTGTKDPSTDTQYF.

V and J are TRBV5-1 and TRBJ1-4, with a weak D call TRBD1 (6 bases). The V and J ends lost 1 base and 4 bases respectively, with 17 bases between them. Per the germline V gene, CDR1 is SGHRS and CDR2 is YFSETQ. The length of the CDR3 is 17 residues. CDR3 loop: CASSLSKGGQSNEKLFF. Written as DNA, the CDR3 is TGCGCCAGCAGCTTGAGTAAGGGAGGACAGAGTAATGAAAAACTGTTTTTT.

This clonotype was detected only a few times. The chain joins TRBV4-2 to TRBJ1-2; D is uncertain. Trimming took off 0 bases at V and 6 bases at J, with 8 bases between the two ends. The CDR3 runs to 13 residues. CDR1 LGHNA and CDR2 YNFKEQ come from the germline V gene. The CDR3 region has the DNA TGTGCCAGCAGCCAAGAGGGAGAACATGGCTACACCTTC. It specifies CASSQEGEHGYTF.

This clonotype was found a few times. The chain is built from TRBV3-1 and TRBJ2-3; D is unclear. V dropped 0 bases and J dropped 7 bases, with 5 bases sitting between them. Germline loops: CDR1 LGHDT, CDR2 YNNKEL (reference sequence). The CDR3 loop spans 12 amino acids. CDR3 residues: CASSQDENTQYF. The CDR3 DNA reads TGTGCCAGCAGCCAAGATGAGAATACGCAGTATTTT.

This CDR3 reads CASSPRTSGKIHNEQFF. The CDR3 nucleotides are TGTGCCAGTAGTCCCCGGACTAGCGGGAAGATCCACAATGAGCAGTTCTTC. This chain links TRBV19 with TRBJ2-1; TRBD2 agrees at 12 bases. V trimming: 5 bases; J trimming: 5 bases; junction bases outside the gene matches: 10. The CDR3 loop spans 17 amino acids. CDR1 is LNHDA, CDR2 SQIVND, per germline (reference sequence). Full variable domain (rest looked up from reference TRBV19 and TRBJ2-1): DGGITQSPKYLFRKEGQNVTLSCEQNLNHDAMYWYRQDPGQGLRLIYYSQIVNDFQKGDIAEGYSVSREKKESFPLTVTSAQKNPTAFYLCASSPRTSGKIHNEQFFGPGTRLTVL.

This chain links TRBV20-1 with TRBJ2-7, with D unresolved. CDR3 length equals 14 residues. CDR1 and CDR2 from the germline V gene are DFQATT and SNEGSKA (reference sequence). V was clipped by 1 base and J by 5 bases, with 15 bases between them. The CDR3 DNA reads TGCAGTGCTAGAGGTGAAGTGTCCCCAAACGAGCAGTACTTC. This sequence encodes CSARGEVSPNEQYF.

The CDR3 DNA reads TGTGCCAGCTCCCGAAGACAGGTGGACAATGAGCAGTTCTTC. Translation: CASSRRQVDNEQFF. This chain links TRBV11-2 with TRBJ2-1, with D possibly being TRBD1 (6 bases). Germline V CDR1 and CDR2: SGHAT, FQNNGV. CDR3 length: 14 residues. With 8 bases removed from V and 5 bases from J, the gap between germline ends came to 16 bases.

Turning to this clonotype: A much more abundant neighbour one base away suggests this may be a read error. The rearrangement joins TRBV6-2 or TRBV6-3 to TRBJ2-1, with 7 positions matching TRBD2. Germline lookup yields CDR1 MNHEY and CDR2 SVGEGT. CDR3 length: 18 amino acids. V trimming: 3 bases; J trimming: 4 bases; junction bases outside the gene matches: 15. The CDR3 sequence is CASSYAEMRLALYNEQFF. The CDR3 region has the DNA TGTGCCAGCAGTTATGCTGAAATGAGACTAGCCTTATACAATGAGCAGTTCTTC.

The genes are TRBV5-1 and TRBJ2-4, with 11 bases identical to TRBD2. The end of the DNA fits TRBJ2-7 better, so the J call may be wrong. Germline V lookup: CDR1 SGHRS, CDR2 YFSETQ. The CDR3 spans 15 residues. The CDR3 DNA follows: TGCGCCAGCAGCTTGCCGACTAGCGGGACCTACGAGCAGTACTTC. Its protein is CASSLPTSGTYEQYF.